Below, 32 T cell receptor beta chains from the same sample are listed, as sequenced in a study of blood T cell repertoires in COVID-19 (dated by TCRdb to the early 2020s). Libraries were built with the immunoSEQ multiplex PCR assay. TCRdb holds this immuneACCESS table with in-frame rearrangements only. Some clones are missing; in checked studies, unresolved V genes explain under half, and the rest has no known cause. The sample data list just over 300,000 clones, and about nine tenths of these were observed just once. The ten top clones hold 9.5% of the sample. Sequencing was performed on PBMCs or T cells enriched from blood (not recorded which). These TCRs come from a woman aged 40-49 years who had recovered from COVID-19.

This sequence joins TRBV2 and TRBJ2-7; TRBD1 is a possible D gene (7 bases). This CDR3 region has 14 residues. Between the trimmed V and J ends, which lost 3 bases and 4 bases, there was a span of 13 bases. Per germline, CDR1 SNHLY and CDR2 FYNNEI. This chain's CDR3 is CASSERRGRYEQYF. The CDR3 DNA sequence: TGTGCCAGCAGTGAGAGGAGGGGGCGTTACGAGCAGTACTTC.

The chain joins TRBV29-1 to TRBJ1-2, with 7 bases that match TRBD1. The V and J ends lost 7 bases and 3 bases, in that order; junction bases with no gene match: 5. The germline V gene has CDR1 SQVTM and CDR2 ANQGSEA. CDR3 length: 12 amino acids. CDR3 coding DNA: TGCAGCGCCGCACAGGGGTACTATGGCTACACCTTC. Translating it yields CSAAQGYYGYTF.

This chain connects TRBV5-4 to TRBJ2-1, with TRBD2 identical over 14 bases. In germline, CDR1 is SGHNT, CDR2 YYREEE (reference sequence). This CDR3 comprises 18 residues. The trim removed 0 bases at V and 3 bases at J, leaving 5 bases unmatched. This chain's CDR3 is CASSLGTSGGTRYNEQFF. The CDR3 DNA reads TGTGCCAGCAGCTTGGGGACTAGCGGGGGGACCCGCTACAATGAGCAGTTCTTC.

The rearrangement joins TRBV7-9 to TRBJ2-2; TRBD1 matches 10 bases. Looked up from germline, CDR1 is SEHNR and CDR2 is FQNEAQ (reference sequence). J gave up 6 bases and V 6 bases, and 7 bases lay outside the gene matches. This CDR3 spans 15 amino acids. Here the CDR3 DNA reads TGTGCCAGCAGTTCCCCGGACAGGGGGGCCGGGGAGCTGTTTTTT. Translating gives CASSSPDRGAGELFF.

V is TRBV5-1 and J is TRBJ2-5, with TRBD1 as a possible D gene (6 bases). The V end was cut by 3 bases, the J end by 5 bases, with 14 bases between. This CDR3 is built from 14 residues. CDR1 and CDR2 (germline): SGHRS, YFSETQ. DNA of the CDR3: TGCGCCAGCAGCTCCCCAGGGGCTGGGGAGACCCAGTACTTC. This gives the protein CASSSPGAGETQYF.

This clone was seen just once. As DNA, the CDR3 is TGTGCCAGCAGCTTAGGAGGGACTACTCAACAAGAGACCCAGTACTTC. This gives the protein CASSLGGTTQQETQYF. The chain employs TRBV11-2 and TRBJ2-5; 7 nucleotides match TRBD2. CDR3 length: 16 amino acids. Germline V gene lookup returns CDR1 SGHAT and CDR2 FQNNGV. J gave up 2 bases and V 1 base, and 7 bases lay outside the gene matches.

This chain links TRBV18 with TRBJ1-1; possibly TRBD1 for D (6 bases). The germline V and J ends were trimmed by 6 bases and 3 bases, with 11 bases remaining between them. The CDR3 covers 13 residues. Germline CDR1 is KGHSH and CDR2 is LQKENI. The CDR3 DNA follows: TGTGCCAGCTCCCGGGGGGCTGACACTGAAGCTTTCTTT. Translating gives CASSRGADTEAFF.

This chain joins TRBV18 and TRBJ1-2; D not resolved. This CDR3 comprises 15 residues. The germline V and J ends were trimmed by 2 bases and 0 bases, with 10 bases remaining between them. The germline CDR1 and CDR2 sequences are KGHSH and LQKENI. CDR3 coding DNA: TGTGCCAGCTCACCAAATTCCCCTTCTAACTATGGCTACACCTTC. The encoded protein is CASSPNSPSNYGYTF.

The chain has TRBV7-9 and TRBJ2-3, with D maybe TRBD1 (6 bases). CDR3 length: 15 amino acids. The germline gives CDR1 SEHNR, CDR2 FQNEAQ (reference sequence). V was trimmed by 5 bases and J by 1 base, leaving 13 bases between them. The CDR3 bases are TGTGCCAGCAGCAAACAGGGAAAGGGCACAGATACGCAGTATTTT. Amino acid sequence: CASSKQGKGTDTQYF.

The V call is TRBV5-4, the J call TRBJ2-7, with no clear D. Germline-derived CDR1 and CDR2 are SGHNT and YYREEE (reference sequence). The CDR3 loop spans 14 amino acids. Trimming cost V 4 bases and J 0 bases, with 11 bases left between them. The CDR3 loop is CASSHSGSSYEQYF. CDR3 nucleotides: TGTGCCAGCAGCCACTCAGGTAGCTCCTACGAGCAGTACTTC.

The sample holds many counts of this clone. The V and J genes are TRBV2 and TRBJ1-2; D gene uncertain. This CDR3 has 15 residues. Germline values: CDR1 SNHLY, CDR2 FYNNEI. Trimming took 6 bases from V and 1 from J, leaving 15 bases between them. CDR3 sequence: CASRFSTDLNYGYTF. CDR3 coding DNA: TGTGCCAGCAGGTTTTCTACAGACCTTAACTATGGCTACACCTTC.

DNA of the CDR3: TGCAGCGCCCCGGACAGGGACGGCTATGGCTACACCTTC. As protein: CSAPDRDGYGYTF. This chain uses TRBV29-1 with TRBJ1-2, with TRBD1 matching over 8 bases. V shed 7 bases, J shed 4 bases, and the junction held 8 bases outside the gene matches. Per germline, CDR1 SQVTM and CDR2 ANQGSEA. This CDR3 has 13 amino acids.

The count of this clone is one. CDR3 region: CASSIAGGGATDTQYF. The CDR3, as DNA: TGTGCCAGTAGTATAGCCGGAGGGGGGGCCACAGATACGCAGTATTTT. This chain uses TRBV19 with TRBJ2-3, with D maybe TRBD2 (7 bases). Germline loops: CDR1 LNHDA, CDR2 SQIVND (reference sequence). CDR3 length equals 16 residues. V lost 1 base and J lost 2, with 13 bases in between.

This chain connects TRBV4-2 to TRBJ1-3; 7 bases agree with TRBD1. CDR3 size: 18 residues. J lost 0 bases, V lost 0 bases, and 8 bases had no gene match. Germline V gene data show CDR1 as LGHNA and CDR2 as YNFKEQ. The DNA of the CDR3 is TGTGCCAGCAGCCAAGATGGGACAGCTTTCACCTCTGGAAACACCATATATTTT. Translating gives CASSQDGTAFTSGNTIYF.

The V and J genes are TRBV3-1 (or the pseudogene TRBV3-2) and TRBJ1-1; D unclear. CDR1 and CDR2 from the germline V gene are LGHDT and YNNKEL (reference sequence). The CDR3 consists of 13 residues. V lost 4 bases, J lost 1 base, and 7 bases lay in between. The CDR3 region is CASSPTPNTEAFF. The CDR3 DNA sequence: TGTGCCAGCAGCCCCACACCGAACACTGAAGCTTTCTTT.

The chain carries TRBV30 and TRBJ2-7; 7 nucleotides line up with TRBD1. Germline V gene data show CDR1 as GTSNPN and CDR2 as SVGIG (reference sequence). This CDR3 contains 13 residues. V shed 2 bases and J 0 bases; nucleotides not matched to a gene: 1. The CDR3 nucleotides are TGTGCCTGGAGTAGGGACAGCTCCTACGAGCAGTACTTC. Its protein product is CAWSRDSSYEQYF.

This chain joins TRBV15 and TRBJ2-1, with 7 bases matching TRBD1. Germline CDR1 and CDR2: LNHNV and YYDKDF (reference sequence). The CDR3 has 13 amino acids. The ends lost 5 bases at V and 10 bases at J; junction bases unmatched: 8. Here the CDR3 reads CATSLGQAREQFF. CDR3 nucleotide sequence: TGTGCCACCAGCCTTGGACAGGCCAGGGAGCAGTTCTTC.

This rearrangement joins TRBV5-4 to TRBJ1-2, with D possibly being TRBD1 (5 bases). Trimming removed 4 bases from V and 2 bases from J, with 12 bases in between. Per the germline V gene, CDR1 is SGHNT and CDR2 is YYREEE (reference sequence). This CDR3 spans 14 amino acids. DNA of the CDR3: TGTGCCAGCAGCCGGAGGGACGGGAACTATGGCTACACCTTC. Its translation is CASSRRDGNYGYTF.

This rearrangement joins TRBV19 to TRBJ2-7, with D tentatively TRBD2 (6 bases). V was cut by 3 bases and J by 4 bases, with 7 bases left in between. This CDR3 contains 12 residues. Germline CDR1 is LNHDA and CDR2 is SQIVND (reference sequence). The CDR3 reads CASSIRGYEQYF. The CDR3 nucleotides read TGTGCCAGTAGTATCCGGGGGTACGAGCAGTACTTC. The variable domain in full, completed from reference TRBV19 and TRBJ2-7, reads DGGITQSPKYLFRKEGQNVTLSCEQNLNHDAMYWYRQDPGQGLRLIYYSQIVNDFQKGDIAEGYSVSREKKESFPLTVTSAQKNPTAFYLCASSIRGYEQYFGPGTRLTVT.

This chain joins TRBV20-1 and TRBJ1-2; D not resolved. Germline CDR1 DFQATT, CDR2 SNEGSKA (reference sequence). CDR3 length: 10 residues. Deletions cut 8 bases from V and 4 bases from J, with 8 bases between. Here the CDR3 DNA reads TGCAGTACTACCTTCTATGGCTACACCTTC. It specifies CSTTFYGYTF.

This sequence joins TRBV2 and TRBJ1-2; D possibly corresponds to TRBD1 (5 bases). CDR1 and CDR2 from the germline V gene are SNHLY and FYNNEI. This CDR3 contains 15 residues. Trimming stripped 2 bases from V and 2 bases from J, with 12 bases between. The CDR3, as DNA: TGTGCCAGCAGTGAAAGAACAGGTGAAAACTATGGCTACACCTTC. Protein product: CASSERTGENYGYTF. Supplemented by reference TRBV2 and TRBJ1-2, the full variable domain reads EPEVTQTPSHQVTQMGQEVILRCVPISNHLYFYWYRQILGQKVEFLVSFYNNEISEKSEIFDDQFSVERPDGSNFTLKIRSTKLEDSAMYFCASSERTGENYGYTFGSGTRLTVV.

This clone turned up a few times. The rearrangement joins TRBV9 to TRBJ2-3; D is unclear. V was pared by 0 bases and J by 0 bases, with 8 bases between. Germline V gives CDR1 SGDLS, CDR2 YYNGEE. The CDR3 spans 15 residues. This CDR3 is CASSVGGMSTDTQYF. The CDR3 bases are TGTGCCAGCAGCGTAGGCGGCATGAGCACAGATACGCAGTATTTT. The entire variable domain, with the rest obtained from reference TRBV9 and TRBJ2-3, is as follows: DSGVTQTPKHLITATGQRVTLRCSPRSGDLSVYWYQQSLDQGLQFLIQYYNGEERAKGNILERFSAQQFPDLHSELNLSSLELGDSALYFCASSVGGMSTDTQYFGPGTRLTVL.

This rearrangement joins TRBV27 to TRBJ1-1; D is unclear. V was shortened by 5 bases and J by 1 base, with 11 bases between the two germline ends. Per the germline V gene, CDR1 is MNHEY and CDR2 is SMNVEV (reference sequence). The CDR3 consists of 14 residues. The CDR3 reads CASSPLTANTEAFF. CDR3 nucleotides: TGTGCCAGCAGTCCCTTGACTGCGAACACTGAAGCTTTCTTT.

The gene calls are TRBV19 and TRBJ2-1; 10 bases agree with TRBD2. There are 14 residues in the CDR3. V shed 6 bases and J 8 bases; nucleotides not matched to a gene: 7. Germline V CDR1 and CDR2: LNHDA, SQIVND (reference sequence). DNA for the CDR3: TGTGCCAGTAGGGGTTCTAGCGGGAGACATGAGCAGTTCTTC. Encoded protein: CASRGSSGRHEQFF.

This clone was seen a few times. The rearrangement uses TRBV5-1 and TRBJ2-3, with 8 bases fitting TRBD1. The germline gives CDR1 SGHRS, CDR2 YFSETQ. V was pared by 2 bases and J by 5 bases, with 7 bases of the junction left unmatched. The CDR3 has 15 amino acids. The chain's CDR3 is CASSLAGGEIDTQYF. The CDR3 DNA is TGCGCCAGCAGCTTAGCAGGGGGCGAGATAGATACGCAGTATTTT. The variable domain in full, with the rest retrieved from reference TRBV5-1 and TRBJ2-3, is KAGVTQTPRYLIKTRGQQVTLSCSPISGHRSVSWYQQTPGQGLQFLFEYFSETQRNKGNFPGRFSGRQFSNSRSEMNVSTLELGDSALYLCASSLAGGEIDTQYFGPGTRLTVL.

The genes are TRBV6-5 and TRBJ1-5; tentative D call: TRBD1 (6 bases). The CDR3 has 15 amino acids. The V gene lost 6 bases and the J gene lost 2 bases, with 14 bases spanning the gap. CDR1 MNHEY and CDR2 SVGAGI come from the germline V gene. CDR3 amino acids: CASSPLRGGNQPQHF. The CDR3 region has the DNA TGTGCCAGCAGCCCCCTCAGGGGAGGCAATCAGCCCCAGCATTTT.

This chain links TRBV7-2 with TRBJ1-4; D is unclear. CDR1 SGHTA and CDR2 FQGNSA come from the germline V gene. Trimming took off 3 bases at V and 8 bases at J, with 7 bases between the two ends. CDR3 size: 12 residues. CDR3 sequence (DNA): TGTGCCAGCAGCTTTTATCCGGAAAAACTGTTTTTT. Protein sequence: CASSFYPEKLFF.

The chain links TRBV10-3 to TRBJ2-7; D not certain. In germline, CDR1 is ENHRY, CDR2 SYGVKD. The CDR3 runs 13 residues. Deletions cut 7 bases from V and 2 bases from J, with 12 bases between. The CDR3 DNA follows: TGTGCCATCACAGATGGCAATGCCTACGAGCAGTACTTC. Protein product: CAITDGNAYEQYF.

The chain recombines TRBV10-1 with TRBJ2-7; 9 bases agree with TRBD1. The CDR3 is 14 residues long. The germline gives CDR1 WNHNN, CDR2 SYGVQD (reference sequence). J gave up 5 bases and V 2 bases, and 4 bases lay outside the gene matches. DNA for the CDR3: TGCGCCAGCAGTGAGGGGACAGGGCGGAACGAGCAGTACTTC. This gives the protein CASSEGTGRNEQYF.

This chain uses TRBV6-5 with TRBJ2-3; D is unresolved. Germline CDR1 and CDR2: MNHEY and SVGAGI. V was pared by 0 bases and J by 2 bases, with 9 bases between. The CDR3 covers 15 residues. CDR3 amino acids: CASSYSLESTDTQYF. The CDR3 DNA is TGTGCCAGCAGTTACTCCCTGGAGTCCACAGATACGCAGTATTTT.

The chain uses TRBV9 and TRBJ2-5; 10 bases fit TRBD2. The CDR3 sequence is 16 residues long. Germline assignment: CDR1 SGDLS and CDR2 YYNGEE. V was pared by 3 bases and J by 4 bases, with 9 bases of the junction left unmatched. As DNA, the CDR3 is TGTGCCAGCAGCGCCGCGGGACTAGCGAGAGGAGAGACCCAGTACTTC. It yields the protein CASSAAGLARGETQYF.

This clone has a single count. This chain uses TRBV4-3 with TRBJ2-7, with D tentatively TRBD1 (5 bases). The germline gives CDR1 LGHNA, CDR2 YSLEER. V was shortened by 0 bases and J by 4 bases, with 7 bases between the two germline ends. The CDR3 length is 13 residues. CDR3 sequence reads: CASSQDKGYEQYF. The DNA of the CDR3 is TGCGCCAGCAGCCAAGATAAGGGGTACGAGCAGTACTTC.